Following are 28 T cell receptor beta chains from one sample sequenced in a study of immune heterogeneity within non-small cell lung tumors. Template material for each sample was about 560 ng of bulk tumor genomic DNA. Every primary tumor yielded several biopsies, spaced far apart, that were taken during surgery. The cohort was untreated, with newly diagnosed non-small cell lung cancer undergoing curative surgery. With 32 V and 13 J primers, multiplex PCR amplified the TCR beta CDR3. Each CDR3 protein is one row after TCRdb ran MiXCR on the multiplex PCR reads. Among about 15,000 distinct CDR3 sequences, 30% were seen once, and the ten largest hold over 12%. The sequencing input was lung tumor tissue. The receptors were sampled from a woman aged 45-65 years with non-small cell lung cancer.

For this clonotype: A read error may be the cause here, since a much bigger clone is one base away. J is TRBJ1-5 and V is TRBV6-2 or TRBV6-3; weak D call: TRBD1 (5 bases). Between the trimmed V and J ends, which lost 5 bases and 6 bases, there was a span of 14 bases. The CDR3 runs 14 residues. CDR1 and CDR2 from the germline V gene are MNHEY and SVGEGT. CDR3 in DNA: TGTGCCAGCAGTCAGGGTTCTCTTAGTCAGCCCCAGCATTTT. Its translation: CASSQGSLSQPQHF.

This clonotype was picked up many times. The V call is TRBV2, the J call TRBJ2-1; tentatively, D is TRBD1 (6 bases). Germline V CDR1 and CDR2: SNHLY, FYNNEI. V was trimmed by 8 bases and J by 0 bases, leaving 20 bases between them. The CDR3 has 17 residues. Written as DNA, the CDR3 is TGTGCCAGCGGGTTTGTACAGGGTTTCAGCTCCTACAATGAGCAGTTCTTC. Translated, it gives CASGFVQGFSSYNEQFF.

As concerns this clonotype: One junction end disagrees with the germline gene, perhaps due to a read error. This rearrangement joins TRBV18 to TRBJ1-1, with D unresolved. The CDR3 is 14 residues long. CDR1 KGHSH and CDR2 LQKENI come from the germline V gene. CDR3 coding DNA: TGTTCCAGCTCACCCCCGAACGGGAACACTGAAGCTTTCTTT. Translation: CSSSPPNGNTEAFF.

This clonotype was observed a handful of times. The CDR3 loop is CASSKPQAGELFF. The CDR3 coding sequence is TGTGCCAGTAGTAAACCCCAGGCCGGGGAGCTGTTTTTT. The rearrangement links TRBV19 to TRBJ2-2; D not resolved. CDR3 length: 13 residues. V was pared by 4 bases and J by 6 bases, with 9 bases between. Germline V gene lookup returns CDR1 LNHDA and CDR2 SQIVND (reference sequence). Full variable domain (remainder filled in from reference TRBV19 and TRBJ2-2): DGGITQSPKYLFRKEGQNVTLSCEQNLNHDAMYWYRQDPGQGLRLIYYSQIVNDFQKGDIAEGYSVSREKKESFPLTVTSAQKNPTAFYLCASSKPQAGELFFGEGSRLTVL.

By share of the sample, this clonotype is medium-sized (0.01 to 0.1%). The chain joins TRBV11-2 to TRBJ1-5, with a possible D match to TRBD1 (6 bases). CDR1 and CDR2 from the germline V gene are SGHAT and FQNNGV. The V and J ends lost 6 bases and 3 bases respectively, with 18 bases between them. The length of the CDR3 is 16 residues. CDR3 loop: CASRRGGGDNNQPQHF. CDR3 bases: TGTGCCAGCAGGAGGGGAGGGGGGGACAACAATCAGCCCCAGCATTTT.

Only a few counts were recorded for this clonotype. The chain has TRBV11-2 and TRBJ2-5; possible D gene TRBD2, 7 bases. Trimming pared 3 bases from V and 5 bases from J, leaving 31 bases between. Germline V gene data show CDR1 as SGHAT and CDR2 as FQNNGV. This CDR3 region has 20 residues. The CDR3 DNA follows: TGTGCCAGCAGCTTGCGGGGGCCGAAGATCATAGCGGGTAGCGTGGAGACCCAGTACTTC. Translation: CASSLRGPKIIAGSVETQYF. The variable domain in full, completed from reference TRBV11-2 and TRBJ2-5, reads EAGVAQSPRYKIIEKRQSVAFWCNPISGHATLYWYQQILGQGPKLLIQFQNNGVVDDSQLPKDRFSAERLKGVDSTLKIQPAKLEDSAVYLCASSLRGPKIIAGSVETQYFGPGTRLLVL.

This clonotype occurred a few times. This sequence joins TRBV10-3 and TRBJ2-5, with TRBD1 matching 10 bases. The CDR3 runs 14 residues. CDR1 is ENHRY and CDR2 is SYGVKD in the germline V gene. V was pared by 5 bases and J by 5 bases, with 5 bases of the junction left unmatched. This chain's CDR3 is CAISPGTGDETQYF. The CDR3 bases are TGTGCCATCAGTCCCGGGACAGGGGATGAGACCCAGTACTTC.

CDR3 protein: CASSRYELLTLNEQFF. The CDR3 nucleotides are TGTGCCAGCAGCAGGTACGAGCTTTTAACCCTCAATGAGCAGTTCTTC. The rearrangement uses TRBV9 and TRBJ2-1; no clear D. Germline assignment: CDR1 SGDLS and CDR2 YYNGEE. Trimming pared 4 bases from V and 6 bases from J, leaving 20 bases between. CDR3 length: 16 residues.

This clonotype has a count of ten or more. The chain has TRBV6-1 and TRBJ1-2; D is uncertain. Germline-derived CDR1 and CDR2 are MNHNS and SASEGT. This CDR3 is 18 amino acids long. V was pared by 5 bases and J by 1 base, with 23 bases between. Here the CDR3 reads CASSPRGGRFRLNYGYTF. The CDR3 bases are TGTGCCAGCAGTCCCCGGGGAGGGAGGTTTCGTCTTAACTATGGCTACACCTTC.

This clonotype was counted at least ten times. The CDR3 sequence: CASSQDGTANTGELFF. In nucleotides, the CDR3 is TGCGCCAGCAGCCAAGACGGGACGGCGAACACCGGGGAGCTGTTTTTT. The chain is built from TRBV4-1 and TRBJ2-2; the D gene could be TRBD1 or TRBD2 (5 bases each). V was pared by 0 bases and J by 0 bases, with 8 bases between. The CDR3 totals 16 residues. The germline gives CDR1 MGHRA, CDR2 YSYEKL.

The rearrangement joins TRBV24-1 to TRBJ2-7; D may match TRBD1 or TRBD2 (6 bases each). CDR1 and CDR2 (germline): KGHDR, SFDVKD. This CDR3 has 13 amino acids. With 12 bases removed from V and 12 bases from J, the gap between germline ends came to 26 bases. CDR3 protein: CASKAGSGAGRYF. CDR3 nucleotide sequence: TGTGCCTCTAAGGCGGGATCAGGGGCGGGGAGGTACTTC.

The chain is built from TRBV7-9 and TRBJ2-1; perhaps TRBD1 as D (5 bases). V lost 3 bases and J 15 bases, leaving 15 bases between the germline ends. Germline CDR1 reads SEHNR; CDR2 reads FQNEAQ (reference sequence). The CDR3 totals 12 residues. The CDR3: CASSLSQGRGFF. The DNA for the CDR3 is TGTGCCAGCAGCTTGAGCCAGGGAAGAGGGTTCTTC.

This clonotype was recorded at least ten times. The genes are TRBV13 and TRBJ2-3; D is possibly TRBD2 (5 bases). The CDR3 is 16 residues long. Germline CDR1 is PRHDT and CDR2 is FYEKMQ (reference sequence). The V end lost 3 bases, the J end lost 0 bases, and 13 bases lay between the germline ends. DNA of the CDR3: TGTGCCAGCAGCTTGTACGCCGCTAGCAGCACAGATACGCAGTATTTT. Translated: CASSLYAASSTDTQYF. Filled out from reference TRBV13 and TRBJ2-3, the complete variable domain reads AAGVIQSPRHLIKEKRETATLKCYPIPRHDTVYWYQQGPGQDPQFLISFYEKMQSDKGSIPDRFSAQQFSDYHSELNMSSLELGDSALYFCASSLYAASSTDTQYFGPGTRLTVL.

On this clonotype itself: Given a much more abundant clone one base away, this may be a read error. This chain uses TRBV6-1 with TRBJ2-1; TRBD1 aligns across 7 bases. Trimming removed 6 bases from V and 5 bases from J; junction bases left unmatched: 13. This CDR3 spans 16 amino acids. Germline V gene data show CDR1 as MNHNS and CDR2 as SASEGT. CDR3 sequence: CASRRATGWVHNEQFF. The CDR3 DNA reads as TGTGCCAGCAGACGGGCGACAGGGTGGGTCCACAATGAGCAGTTCTTC.

V is TRBV7-3 and J is TRBJ2-6; D is unclear. There are 19 residues in the CDR3. CDR1 and CDR2 (germline): SGHTA, FQGTGA. V lost 0 bases to trimming and J lost 0 bases, with 15 bases between them. CDR3 region: CASSLTGIGGISGANVLTF. For the CDR3, the DNA is TGTGCCAGCAGCTTAACGGGTATAGGTGGGATCTCTGGGGCCAACGTCCTGACTTTC. The entire variable domain, with the rest obtained from reference TRBV7-3 and TRBJ2-6, is as follows: GAGVSQTPSNKVTEKGKYVELRCDPISGHTALYWYRQSLGQGPEFLIYFQGTGAADDSGLPNDRFFAVRPEGSVSTLKIQRTERGDSAVYLCASSLTGIGGISGANVLTFGAGSRLTVL.

The table lists this clonotype with many counts. The rearrangement links TRBV2 to TRBJ2-3, with 15 bases that match TRBD2. Germline lookup yields CDR1 SNHLY and CDR2 FYNNEI. The CDR3 is 15 residues long. The V gene end was trimmed by 6 bases and the J gene end by 5 bases; junction bases not matched to a gene: 3. The CDR3 region has the DNA TGTGCCAGCAGGGGGACTAGCGGGGGGAGAGATACGCAGTATTTT. Encoded protein: CASRGTSGGRDTQYF.

About this clonotype itself: This sequence may be a read error, since a much larger clone differs from it by one base. The chain couples TRBV28 to TRBJ1-6; D is possibly TRBD1 (5 bases). Germline CDR1 MDHEN, CDR2 SYDVKM. Between the trimmed V and J ends, which lost 6 bases and 7 bases, there was a span of 13 bases. The CDR3 extends over 14 amino acids. The DNA for the CDR3 is TGTGCCAGCAGCTCTGACAGTCAGAATTCACCCCTCCACTTT. Amino acids: CASSSDSQNSPLHF.

The V and J genes are TRBV6-2 or TRBV6-3 and TRBJ1-1; TRBD1 agrees at 8 bases. CDR1 is MNHEY, CDR2 SVGEGT, per germline. CDR3 length equals 15 residues. V lost 0 bases and J lost 7; bases outside the gene matches: 7. In DNA, the CDR3 is TGTGCCAGCAGTTACTCCTCCCAGGGGGCTTTTGAAGCTTTCTTT. Residues: CASSYSSQGAFEAFF.

The sample holds a few counts of this clonotype. With a much larger clone just one base away, this may be a read error. This chain connects TRBV18 to TRBJ2-5, with a tentative D call TRBD1 (5 bases). CDR3 length equals 16 residues. Germline V gene data show CDR1 as KGHSH and CDR2 as LQKENI. Trimming removed 6 bases at V and 4 bases at J, with 21 bases between. The CDR3 nucleotides are TGTGCCAGCTCGGACCAGGGTGTCATGTTGTTAGAGACCCAGTACTTC. This gives the protein CASSDQGVMLLETQYF.

With regard to this clonotype: A much larger clone differs from this one at a single base, so this may be a read error. This chain connects TRBV7-9 to TRBJ2-5; D unclear. V was pared by 1 base and J by 5 bases, with 14 bases between. Per germline, CDR1 SEHNR and CDR2 FQNEAQ (reference sequence). The CDR3 is made up of 15 amino acids. Here the CDR3 reads CASSLGCDLGETQYF. The CDR3 DNA reads as TGTGCCAGCAGCTTAGGCTGTGACCTAGGGGAGACCCAGTACTTC.

The genes are TRBV10-2 and TRBJ1-6; D might be TRBD1 (6 bases). V lost 6 bases and J 8 bases, leaving 8 bases between the germline ends. CDR1 is WSHSY and CDR2 is SAAADI in the germline V gene. This CDR3 comprises 12 residues. The DNA of the CDR3 is TGCGCCAGCAGAGCAGGGGATTCACCCCTCCACTTT. This translates into CASRAGDSPLHF.

The gene calls are TRBV7-3 and TRBJ2-1, with a tentative D call TRBD2 (6 bases). Germline lookup yields CDR1 SGHTA and CDR2 FQGTGA. There are 15 residues in the CDR3. The germline V and J ends were trimmed by 1 base and 0 bases, with 7 bases remaining between them. CDR3 sequence (DNA): TGTGCCAGCAGCTTAAGCGGGGACTCCTACAATGAGCAGTTCTTC. Translating it yields CASSLSGDSYNEQFF.

This chain connects TRBV28 to TRBJ1-1, with TRBD1 matching 12 bases. Trimming took 7 bases from V and 1 from J; bases not matched to a gene: 4. The CDR3 length is 15 residues. Germline V gives CDR1 MDHEN, CDR2 SYDVKM. CDR3 DNA: TGTGCCAGCAACCCGGGACAGGGGGCGAACACTGAAGCTTTCTTT. Translation gives CASNPGQGANTEAFF.

The genes are TRBV20-1 and TRBJ2-7; D call uncertain. The CDR3 extends over 14 amino acids. Trimming cost V 1 base and J 2 bases, with 12 bases left between them. The V gene's germline CDR1 is DFQATT and CDR2 SNEGSKA (reference sequence). The CDR3 region has the DNA TGCAGTGCTAGAGGGGTTTGGCAAGCCTACGAGCAGTACTTC. It is translated as CSARGVWQAYEQYF.

The rearrangement links TRBV6-2 or TRBV6-3 to TRBJ2-5; TRBD2 agrees at 14 bases. Germline V gene sequence: CDR1 MNHEY, CDR2 SVGEGT. The CDR3 is made up of 14 amino acids. The V gene end was trimmed by 5 bases and the J gene end by 13 bases; junction bases not matched to a gene: 9. The CDR3 DNA sequence: TGTGCCAGCAGTGCCGGGACTAGCGGGGGAAGGGGGTACTTC. It codes for CASSAGTSGGRGYF.

V gene TRBV20-1 combines with J gene TRBJ2-7; a possible D gene is TRBD1 (6 bases). The CDR3 has 13 amino acids. V lost 5 bases and J lost 2, with 13 bases in between. Per germline, CDR1 DFQATT and CDR2 SNEGSKA (reference sequence). The CDR3 DNA sequence: TGCAGTGCTCAGACAGGCATAGCCTACGAGCAGTACTTC. This sequence encodes CSAQTGIAYEQYF.

Ten or more counts support this clonotype. V is TRBV7-9 and J is TRBJ1-5, with a tentative D call TRBD1 (6 bases). V was shortened by 5 bases and J by 0 bases, with 14 bases between the two germline ends. This CDR3 contains 16 residues. Germline CDR1 SEHNR, CDR2 FQNEAQ (reference sequence). As DNA, the CDR3 is TGTGCCAGCAGCCCCGGACAGCCCCATAGCAATCAGCCCCAGCATTTT. Its protein is CASSPGQPHSNQPQHF. Drawing the rest from reference TRBV7-9 and TRBJ1-5, the complete variable domain is DTGVSQNPRHKITKRGQNVTFRCDPISEHNRLYWYRQTLGQGPEFLTYFQNEAQLEKSRLLSDRFSAERPKGSFSTLEIQRTEQGDSAMYLCASSPGQPHSNQPQHFGDGTRLSIL.

At least ten counts were recorded for this clonotype. The chain joins TRBV11-3 to TRBJ2-1, with TRBD2 matching 9 bases. The germline CDR1 and CDR2 sequences are SGHNT and YENEEA. J lost 0 bases, V lost 5 bases, and 8 bases had no gene match. CDR3 length equals 17 residues. CDR3 sequence reads: CASSPTGSGSSYNEQFF. The CDR3 bases are TGTGCCAGCAGCCCCACGGGTAGCGGGAGCTCCTACAATGAGCAGTTCTTC.